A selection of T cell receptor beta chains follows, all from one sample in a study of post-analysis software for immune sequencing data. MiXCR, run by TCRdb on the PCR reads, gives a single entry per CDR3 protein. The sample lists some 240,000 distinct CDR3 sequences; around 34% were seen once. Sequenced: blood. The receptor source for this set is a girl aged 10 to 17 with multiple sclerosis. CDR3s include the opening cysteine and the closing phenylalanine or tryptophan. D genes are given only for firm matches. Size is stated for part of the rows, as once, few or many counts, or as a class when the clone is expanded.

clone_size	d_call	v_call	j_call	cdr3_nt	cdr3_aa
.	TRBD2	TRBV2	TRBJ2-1	TGTGCCAGCCAGTTAGGGGAGGGAACGGGGAGGGATGAGCAGTTCTTC	CASQLGEGTGRDEQFF
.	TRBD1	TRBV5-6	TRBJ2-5	TGTGCCACCCAAAAGGGGCGAGTAGGGACAGTTGGTCGGGAGACCCAGTACTTC	CATQKGRVGTVGRETQYF
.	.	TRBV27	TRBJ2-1	TGTGCCAGCAGTTTAAATGGTGAGGAGCAGTTCTTC	CASSLNGEEQFF
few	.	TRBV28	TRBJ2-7	TGTGCCAGCAGCTCCGGGACAAAGAGCTCCTACGAGCAGTACTTC	CASSSGTKSSYEQYF
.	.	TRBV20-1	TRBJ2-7	TGCAGTGCTAGAGTACTGGATGGATACGAGCAGTACTTC	CSARVLDGYEQYF
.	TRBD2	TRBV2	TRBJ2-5	TGTGCCAGCAGTGAAGGGCCCCGGGGAGGGCTGGAAGAGACCCAGTACTTC	CASSEGPRGGLEETQYF
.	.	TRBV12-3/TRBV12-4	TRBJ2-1	TGTGCCAGCAGTCCGACTAGAGGTGAGCAGTTCTTC	CASSPTRGEQFF
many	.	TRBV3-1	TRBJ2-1	TGTGCCAGCAGCCAAGACGGGGCTTACAATGAGCAGTTCTTC	CASSQDGAYNEQFF
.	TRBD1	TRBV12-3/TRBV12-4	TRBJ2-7	TGTGCCAGCAGTTTTACGATGACAGGGGGAGGGTACGAGCAGTACTTC	CASSFTMTGGGYEQYF
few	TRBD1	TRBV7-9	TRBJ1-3	TGTGCCAGCACCAGGGGGAGAAGGGTCACAGGAAACACCATATATTTT	CASTRGRRVTGNTIYF
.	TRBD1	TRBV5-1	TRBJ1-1	TGCGCCAGCAGCCTACGCGCAGGGGGGCACACTGAAGCTTTCTTT	CASSLRAGGHTEAFF
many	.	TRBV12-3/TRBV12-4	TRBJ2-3	TGTGCCAGCACAGCAGGGAGAGATACGCAGTATTTT	CASTAGRDTQYF
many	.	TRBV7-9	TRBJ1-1	TGTGCCAGCAGCTCCAAGACACACCTGAACACTGAAGCTTTCTTT	CASSSKTHLNTEAFF
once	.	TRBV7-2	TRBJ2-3	TGTGCCAGCAGCTTCCCGGGAAGAGATACGCAGTATTTT	CASSFPGRDTQYF
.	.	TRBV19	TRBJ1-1	TGTGCCAGTAGTATGCAGGGTCAGGTTGCTGAAGCTTTCTTT	CASSMQGQVAEAFF
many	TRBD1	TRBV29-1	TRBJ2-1	TGCAGCGTCGTAGTCCGGGACAGGGTCTACAATGAGCAGTTCTTC	CSVVVRDRVYNEQFF
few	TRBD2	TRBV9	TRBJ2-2	TGTGCCAGCAGCCCCGGGTCTAGCGGGACGGCCACCGGGGAGCTGTTTTTT	CASSPGSSGTATGELFF
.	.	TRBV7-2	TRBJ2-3	TGTGCCAGCAGCTTTGGAGCTTCAGATACGCAGTATTTT	CASSFGASDTQYF
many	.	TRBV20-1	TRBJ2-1	TGCAGTGCTAGTCCCTTCTCCTACAATGAGCAGTTCTTC	CSASPFSYNEQFF
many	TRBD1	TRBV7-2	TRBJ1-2	TGTGCCAGCAGCTCACCGACAGGGTTCGAACACTATGGCTACACCTTC	CASSSPTGFEHYGYTF
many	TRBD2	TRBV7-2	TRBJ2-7	TGTGCCAGCAGCTTAGTAGCGGGAGGCACGCAAGAGCAGTACTTC	CASSLVAGGTQEQYF
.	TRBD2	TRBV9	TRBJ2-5	TGTGCCAGCAGCCCGGGACTAGCGGGGGCAGGCCAGTACTTC	CASSPGLAGAGQYF
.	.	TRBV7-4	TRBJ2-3	TGTGCCAGCAGCTCCCCGCGGCGGGTCCTCCTCGCAGATACGCAGTATTTT	CASSSPRRVLLADTQYF
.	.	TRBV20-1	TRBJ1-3	TGCAGTGCTAGAGATGAGGGGTACTCTGGAAACACCATATATTTT	CSARDEGYSGNTIYF
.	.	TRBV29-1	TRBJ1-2	TGCAGCGTATGGACAGCTAATGGCTACACCTTC	CSVWTANGYTF
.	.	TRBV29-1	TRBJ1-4	TGCACCGTTGGAGGAAATGAAAAACTGTTTTTT	CTVGGNEKLFF
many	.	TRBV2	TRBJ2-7	TGTGCCAGCAGTGATACTTCGCGGAGCTCCTACGAGCAGTACTTC	CASSDTSRSSYEQYF
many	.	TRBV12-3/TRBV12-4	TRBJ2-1	TGTGCCAGCAGTTTACGTGGGCCTGAGCAGTTCTTC	CASSLRGPEQFF
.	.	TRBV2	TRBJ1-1	TGTGCCAGCAGTGAATCAGAGGGTCCGGGACGATACGCTGAAGCTTTCTTT	CASSESEGPGRYAEAFF
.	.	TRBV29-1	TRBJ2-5	TGCAGCGTTGAAGAGGGTAGCTACCAAGAGACCCAGTACTTC	CSVEEGSYQETQYF
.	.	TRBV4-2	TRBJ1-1	TGTGCCAGCAGCCATCCCGGGCCCGGCGAGGCTTTCTTT	CASSHPGPGEAFF
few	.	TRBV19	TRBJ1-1	TGTGCCAGTAGTATAGGACCGACTGGGGCTTTCTTT	CASSIGPTGAFF
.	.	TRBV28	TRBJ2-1	TGTGCCAGCAGGCTGACAGATTACAATGAGCAGTTCTTC	CASRLTDYNEQFF
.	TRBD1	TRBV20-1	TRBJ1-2	TGCAGTGCCAGACCGCGGACAGGGAAGGACTATGGCTACACCTTC	CSARPRTGKDYGYTF
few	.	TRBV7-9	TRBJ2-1	TGTGCCAGCAGCTTTCCCGGGAGCTCCTACAATGAGCAGTTCTTC	CASSFPGSSYNEQFF
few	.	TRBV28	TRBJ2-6	TGTGCCAGCAGCTCTAATTGGGACTCTGCGTGGGGGGCCAACGTCCTGACTTTC	CASSSNWDSAWGANVLTF
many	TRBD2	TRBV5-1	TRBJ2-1	TGCGCCAGCAGCTTGGGGCGCGGGGGGTCCCGGAATGAGCAGTTCTTC	CASSLGRGGSRNEQFF
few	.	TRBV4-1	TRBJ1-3	TGCGCCAACAGCCAAGATCCCCAGGGTAACACCATATATTTT	CANSQDPQGNTIYF
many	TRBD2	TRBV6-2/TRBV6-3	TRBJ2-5	TGTGCCAGCAATCAACACGCTAGCGGAAAAGAGACCCAGTACTTC	CASNQHASGKETQYF
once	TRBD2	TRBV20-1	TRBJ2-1	TGCAGTGCTAGAGCTCCGGGACTAGCGGGAGGGCCATTCAAGCAGTTCTTC	CSARAPGLAGGPFKQFF
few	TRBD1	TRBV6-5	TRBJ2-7	TGTGCCAGCAGTTCCTCCTCACGGACAGGGGGCCTCTACGAGCAGTACTTC	CASSSSSRTGGLYEQYF
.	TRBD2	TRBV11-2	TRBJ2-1	TGTGCCAGCAGCTTAGATATGATAAGCGGGAGCTCCTACAATGAGCAGTTCTTC	CASSLDMISGSSYNEQFF
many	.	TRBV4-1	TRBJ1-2	TGCGCCAGCAGCCAAGATTTCGAGGGGCTCTCCTCTAACTATGGCTACACCTTC	CASSQDFEGLSSNYGYTF
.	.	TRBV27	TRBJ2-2	TGTGCCAGCAGTCCTGGTCGGGGGGCAAGCACCGGGGAGCTGTTTTTT	CASSPGRGASTGELFF
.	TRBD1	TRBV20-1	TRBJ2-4	TGCAGTGCTAGAGATATTAGTGGGACAGGTCCTCGGGAGCAGTACTTC	CSARDISGTGPREQYF
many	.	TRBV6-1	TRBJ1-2	TGTGCCAGCATCTCTACCTTCGGGGCAGAAGGAGTTAACTATGGCTACACCTTC	CASISTFGAEGVNYGYTF
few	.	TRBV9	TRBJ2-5	TGTGCCAGCAGCGTAGACCAGACGTACCAAGAGACCCAGTACTTC	CASSVDQTYQETQYF
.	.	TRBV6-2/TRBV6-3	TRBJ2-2	TGTGCCAGCAGTTACAGAAGTAGCGGGGAGCTGTTTTTT	CASSYRSSGELFF
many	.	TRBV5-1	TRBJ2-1	TGCGCCAGCAGGCAAACAGGGTCGACCTACAATGAGCAGTTCTTC	CASRQTGSTYNEQFF
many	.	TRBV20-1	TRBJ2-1	TGCAGTGCTAGAGCTCAGGGGCTCAGCTCCTACAATGAGCAGTTCTTC	CSARAQGLSSYNEQFF
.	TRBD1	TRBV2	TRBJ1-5	TGTGCCAGCAGATCCACCGGGACAGGAAATCAGCCCCAGCATTTT	CASRSTGTGNQPQHF